The clone carrying this T cell receptor beta chain was seen at least ten times. Its antigen is currently unknown. The V gene's germline CDR1 is SGHDT and CDR2 YYEEEE. The CDR3 is made up of 15 amino acids. Trimming took off 4 bases at V and 5 bases at J, with 15 bases between the two ends. This sample was taken from a study of spatial heterogeneity in lung cancer. TCRdb called the 5' RACE reads again in MiXCR, with one record for every CDR3 protein. Among 20,000 to 25,000 distinct CDR3 sequences listed, approximately 4.8% were seen once. Findings and caveats of the study: Within tumors, counts of expanded alpha and beta TCRs tracked tumor mutation counts.

As to time point: sample taken at primary tumor resection. Donors were 72 untreated early-stage non-small cell lung cancer patients. The sequence derives from a male donor with early-stage non-small cell lung cancer. The V and J genes are TRBV5-6 and TRBJ1-4; tentatively, D is TRBD1 (5 bases). This specimen was lung tumor tissue, taken at surgery. In nucleotides, the CDR3 is TGTGCCAGCAGCGTCTCAGGGATTCGGAATGAAAAACTGTTTTTT. Its protein is CASSVSGIRNEKLFF.